The rows below give T cell receptor beta chains drawn from one sample of a study of blood T cell repertoires in COVID-19. Generated by immunoSEQ multiplex PCR, the TCRdb table keeps only in-frame clones and is missing some. The sample carries about 150,000 clones, about 86% recorded once. The sequencing sample was made of peripheral blood. The source is a man aged 65-85 years with active or convalescent COVID-19. Both conserved end residues are part of each CDR3. Fields, in order: clone size, D gene, V gene, J gene, CDR3 DNA, CDR3 protein. D genes are given only for firm matches. The size of a clone is reported for some rows only, either as once, few or many, or as a class for expanded clones.

>.|TRBD1|TRBV5-5|TRBJ1-4
TGTGCCAGCAGCTCCTCCGGGACAGGTGCAACTAATGAAAAACTGTTTTTT
CASSSSGTGATNEKLFF
>.|TRBD1|TRBV5-1|TRBJ2-1
TGCGCCAGCAGCCCGTTGACAGGGGTGGTTATCAATGAGCAGTTCTTC
CASSPLTGVVINEQFF
>.|.|TRBV4-1|TRBJ1-2
TGCGCCAGCAGCCAAGATGTTGACAGGCCCCACTATGGCTACACCTTC
CASSQDVDRPHYGYTF
>.|.|TRBV20-1|TRBJ1-4
TGCAGTGCCCCCGGGGTGGGGAAACTGTTTTTT
CSAPGVGKLFF
>.|.|TRBV3-1/TRBV3-2|TRBJ1-1
TGTGCCAGCAGCCGTGATCTAAACACTGAAGCTTTCTTT
CASSRDLNTEAFF
>.|TRBD2|TRBV27|TRBJ2-2
TGTGCCAGCAGGGAGTTCCCCGGGGAGCGGGGGTTCGGGGAGCTGTTTTTT
CASREFPGERGFGELFF
>.|.|TRBV24-1|TRBJ2-2
TGTGCCACCAGCCCGGGACACCTGAACACCGGGGAGCTGTTTTTT
CATSPGHLNTGELFF
>.|TRBD1|TRBV24-1|TRBJ2-2
TGTGCCACCAGTGGGACAGGGGGCACCGGGGAGCTGTTTTTT
CATSGTGGTGELFF
>.|.|TRBV24-1|TRBJ1-2
TGTGCCACCCACAGCGGGAAGGATGGCTACACCTTC
CATHSGKDGYTF
>.|TRBD1|TRBV7-9|TRBJ2-7
TGTGCCAGCAGCCTGGACAGGGACGGCGAGCAGTACTTC
CASSLDRDGEQYF
>.|TRBD2|TRBV7-7|TRBJ2-1
TGTGCCAGCAGCGGGACTAGCGGGGGGCAGAATGAGCAGTTCTTC
CASSGTSGGQNEQFF
>few|.|TRBV6-5|TRBJ2-7
TGTGCCAGCAGGGGGGCGGCTACCTCGTGGTGGGAGCAGTACTTC
CASRGAATSWWEQYF
>many|.|TRBV6-5|TRBJ2-7
TGTGCCAGCAGACAGAGTTCCTACGAGCAGTACTTC
CASRQSSYEQYF
>.|TRBD1|TRBV6-5|TRBJ1-5
TGTGCCAGCAGACCCGGGACAGGGGTAAATCAGCCCCAGCATTTT
CASRPGTGVNQPQHF
>.|.|TRBV10-3|TRBJ1-1
TGTGCCAACTCAATGGCCCCGGGAGGGAGAAACACTGAAGCTTTCTTT
CANSMAPGGRNTEAFF
>.|TRBD1|TRBV28|TRBJ1-1
TGTGCCAGCAGACCGGAGACAGGGGGGTTCACTGAAGCTTTCTTT
CASRPETGGFTEAFF
>.|TRBD2|TRBV7-9|TRBJ2-1
TGTGCCAGCAGCTTACGGGGTGCGGGGGGCTCCTACAATGAGCAGTTCTTC
CASSLRGAGGSYNEQFF
>.|TRBD1|TRBV19|TRBJ1-5
TGTGCCAGTAGTATGGACAGGGCGCTTAATCAGCCCCAGCATTTT
CASSMDRALNQPQHF
>.|.|TRBV7-7|TRBJ2-2
TGTGCCAGCAGTCAAAACCCGCGCGAGGGCGGGGAGCTGTTTTTT
CASSQNPREGGELFF
>few|.|TRBV4-1|TRBJ1-1
TGCGCCAGCAGCCATTTAGGGACACAGAACACTGAAGCTTTCTTT
CASSHLGTQNTEAFF
>.|.|TRBV18|TRBJ2-2
TGTGCCAGCTCACCACTAGACACCGGGGAGCTGTTTTTT
CASSPLDTGELFF
>few|TRBD1|TRBV18|TRBJ1-2
TGTGCCAGCTCACGGGACAGGGATTATGGCTACACCTTC
CASSRDRDYGYTF
>.|TRBD1|TRBV6-2/TRBV6-3|TRBJ1-4
TGTGCCAGCAGTTACGGAGGGACAGGGAAAGTAAAACTGTTTTTT
CASSYGGTGKVKLFF
>.|.|TRBV3-1/TRBV3-2|TRBJ2-3
TGTGCCAGCAGCCTCTCAGTTTTGGATACGCAGTATTTT
CASSLSVLDTQYF
>.|.|TRBV9|TRBJ2-7
TGTGCCAGCAGCGTAGAGGGCGGGACCGCCTACGAGCAGTACTTC
CASSVEGGTAYEQYF
>few|TRBD1|TRBV6-6|TRBJ1-2
TGTGCCAGCCGACAGGGTTATGGCTACACCTTC
CASRQGYGYTF
>.|TRBD1|TRBV2|TRBJ2-3
TGTGCCAGCAGTGAACCAACAGGGGTGGCAGATACGCAGTATTTT
CASSEPTGVADTQYF
>once|.|TRBV5-1|TRBJ2-3
TGCGCCAGCAGCTTAACCCTACAGATTGGGGGGGATACGCAGTATTTT
CASSLTLQIGGDTQYF
>.|.|TRBV5-1|TRBJ2-5
TGCGCCAGCAGCTTGCAGGGATCGGAGACCCAGTACTTC
CASSLQGSETQYF
>few|TRBD2|TRBV20-1|TRBJ2-7
TGCAGTGCTAGTAATAGGCTAGCGGGAGGGCCAAAGTACGAGCAGTACTTC
CSASNRLAGGPKYEQYF
>once|TRBD2|TRBV28|TRBJ2-1
TGTGCCAGCAGTCTAACACGACTAGCTCGATCGCAGTTCTTC
CASSLTRLARSQFF
>.|.|TRBV4-3|TRBJ2-5
TGCGCCAGCAGCCAAGGGGGCGGGACGGGGGAAGAGACCCAGTACTTC
CASSQGGGTGEETQYF
>.|TRBD1|TRBV29-1|TRBJ2-7
TGCAGCGCCCGACAGGGTTTGGCCTACGAGCAGTACTTC
CSARQGLAYEQYF
>.|.|TRBV5-5|TRBJ2-1
TGTGCCAGCAGCCGGGTCCTCCCGGTTTCCTACAATGAGCAGTTCTTC
CASSRVLPVSYNEQFF
>many|.|TRBV7-9|TRBJ1-4
TGTGCCAGCAGCTTAGGTTATACAGGCGGCTTACTGTTTTTT
CASSLGYTGGLLFF
>.|.|TRBV19|TRBJ2-7
TGTGCCAGTAGTATGAGATTCCCCTACGAGCAGTACTTC
CASSMRFPYEQYF
>.|TRBD1|TRBV7-9|TRBJ2-7
TGTGCCAGCAGCCCCGAGGACAGGACCTACGAGCAGTACTTC
CASSPEDRTYEQYF
>.|TRBD1|TRBV19|TRBJ1-2
TGTGCCAGTAGTATTCGGGACAGGGTTGGCTACACCTTC
CASSIRDRVGYTF
>.|TRBD1|TRBV19|TRBJ1-1
TGTGCCAGTAGCAGAGGACAGGCGAACACTGAAGCTTTCTTT
CASSRGQANTEAFF
>.|.|TRBV18|TRBJ2-7
TGTGCCAGCTCACAAAAGGGGCCTTCCTACGAGCAGTACTTC
CASSQKGPSYEQYF
>.|TRBD2|TRBV19|TRBJ2-3
TGTGCCAGTAGTATGGTGGGACTAGCTGCCCTTGGCACAGATACGCAGTATTTT
CASSMVGLAALGTDTQYF
>.|.|TRBV9|TRBJ1-1
TGTGCCAGCAGCGTAGACAGGGAGAACACTGAAGCTTTCTTT
CASSVDRENTEAFF
>.|.|TRBV9|TRBJ1-1
TGTGCCAGCAGCGGGACCGGGAGTCGTATCACTGAAGCTTTCTTT
CASSGTGSRITEAFF
>.|TRBD2|TRBV7-9|TRBJ2-1
TGTGCCAGCAGCATAACGGGACTAGCGGGACCTTACAATGAGCAGTTCTTC
CASSITGLAGPYNEQFF
>.|.|TRBV6-2/TRBV6-3|TRBJ2-5
TGTGCCAGCAGTACACTCAGACACCTGTACCAAGAGACCCAGTACTTC
CASSTLRHLYQETQYF
>.|TRBD2|TRBV19|TRBJ2-5
TGTGCCAGCTCCCCCGGGAGGGTTGGGAGAGAGACCCAGTACTTC
CASSPGRVGRETQYF
>.|TRBD2|TRBV28|TRBJ2-1
TGTGCTACTAGCGGGAACAATGAGCAGTTCTTC
CATSGNNEQFF
>.|TRBD1|TRBV7-2|TRBJ1-2
TGTGCCAGCAGCATTTCGGGACAGACCTTTTATGGCTACACCTTC
CASSISGQTFYGYTF
>.|.|TRBV19|TRBJ2-1
TGTGCCAGTAGTATTAAAGGGACATTAATCAATGAGCAGTTCTTC
CASSIKGTLINEQFF
>.|TRBD1|TRBV29-1|TRBJ1-1
TGCAGCGGGTCGGGGGACAGGGTGGTCACTGAAGCTTTCTTT
CSGSGDRVVTEAFF
>.|.|TRBV7-2|TRBJ1-3
TGTGCCAGCAGCTTAGGGCCACACTCTGGAAACACCATATATTTT
CASSLGPHSGNTIYF
>few|.|TRBV4-1|TRBJ2-3
TGCGCCAGCAGAGAAGAAGGTAGGCGGCGGACAGATACGCAGTATTTT
CASREEGRRRTDTQYF
>few|.|TRBV6-2/TRBV6-3|TRBJ1-1
TGTGCCAGCAGTCGCGACAGATTTGAAGCTTTCTTT
CASSRDRFEAFF
>.|TRBD2|TRBV6-6|TRBJ2-1
TGTGCCAGCAGTTACTCGGGGGGAGGGAACAATGAGCAGTTCTTC
CASSYSGGGNNEQFF
>.|.|TRBV9|TRBJ2-7
TGTGCCAGCAGCGCCCGAGGACAAACCAACGAGCAGTACTTC
CASSARGQTNEQYF
>.|TRBD2|TRBV6-6|TRBJ2-1
TGTGCCAGCAAGGAGACTAGCGGATACAATGAGCAGTTCTTC
CASKETSGYNEQFF
>.|TRBD1|TRBV3-1/TRBV3-2|TRBJ2-7
TGTGCCAGCAGCCCCGACAGGGGAGGAACCTACGAGCAGTACTTC
CASSPDRGGTYEQYF
>.|.|TRBV10-2|TRBJ1-5
TGCGCCAGCAGTGAGTTGCGCTATAGCAATCAGCCCCAGCATTTT
CASSELRYSNQPQHF
>.|.|TRBV29-1|TRBJ1-4
TGCAGCGCCACTGGGCAGCTTAATGAAAAACTGTTTTTT
CSATGQLNEKLFF